The text below deals with one T cell receptor beta chain. These data are taken from a study of blood T cell repertoires in COVID-19. On the study more broadly: COVID-19 samples collected from the United States, Italy and Spain covered acute and convalescent phases. The cDNA or gDNA used as material had been derived from T cells, B-cell-depleted T cells, or PBMCs.

CDR1 and CDR2 (germline): GTSNPN, SVGIG (reference sequence). Deletions cut 5 bases from V and 0 bases from J, with 10 bases between. There are 14 residues in the CDR3. Original processing notes: Reference gene primer amplification gave estimated nucleated cell counts. The table came from immunoSEQ multiplex PCR; TCRdb's copy has only in-frame clones and leaves some out. Clone size and V and J calls were adopted from that table, with D and trimming inferred from the DNA. This sample yields 60,000 to 65,000 clones, of which about 76% are seen a single time; approximately 5.1% belongs to the top ten. The receptor was isolated from a human donor in a cohort sampled during active COVID-19. The J gene is TRBJ1-4, the V gene TRBV30; TRBD1 is a possible D gene (6 bases). Sequences were obtained from peripheral blood. CDR3 in DNA: TGTGCCTGGGGACAGTTAACAACTAATGAAAAACTGTTTTTT. Protein product: CAWGQLTTNEKLFF.